These 21 T cell receptor beta chains came from one sample sequenced in a study of T cell repertoires in cytomegalovirus infection. TCRdb analysed the reads with MiXCR anew, one entry per CDR3 protein. This sample has roughly 190,000 distinct CDR3 sequences, with roughly 9% found just once. The sequenced sample was PBMCs. These TCRs come from a human donor in good health (CMV status not recorded). Some clones in this sample may be carry-over from other donors' samples.

This clonotype turned up a few times. The chain has TRBV2 and TRBJ2-2; TRBD1 matches at 11 bases. J was trimmed by 4 bases and V by 8 bases; bases with no gene match: 3. This CDR3 is 14 amino acids long. Germline-derived CDR1 and CDR2 are SNHLY and FYNNEI. CDR3 sequence reads: CASGTGGRTGELFF. CDR3 in DNA: TGTGCCAGCGGGACAGGGGGTCGCACCGGGGAGCTGTTTTTT.

This clonotype has more than one count but fewer than ten. The J gene is TRBJ2-5, the V gene TRBV20-1; D is perhaps TRBD1 (5 bases). The germline V and J ends were trimmed by 6 bases and 5 bases, with 16 bases remaining between them. The CDR3 runs to 13 residues. The germline gives CDR1 DFQATT, CDR2 SNEGSKA (reference sequence). DNA of the CDR3: TGCAGTGCGGCGCCTGGGGCGAGGGAGACCCAGTACTTC. As protein: CSAAPGARETQYF.

Ten or more counts support this clonotype. The chain recombines TRBV19 with TRBJ1-2; no clear D. Germline CDR1 LNHDA, CDR2 SQIVND (reference sequence). V was cut by 3 bases and J by 8 bases, with 10 bases left in between. This CDR3 is built from 12 residues. The CDR3 DNA is TGTGCCAGTAGTATTACTCCACAGGGCTACACCTTC. Translated: CASSITPQGYTF.

In this sample, this clonotype turned up many times. The rearrangement joins TRBV28 to TRBJ2-1, with 7 positions matching TRBD2. This CDR3 has 15 amino acids. Germline V CDR1 and CDR2: MDHEN, SYDVKM. The trim removed 2 bases at V and 1 base at J, leaving 2 bases unmatched. CDR3 sequence (DNA): TGTGCCAGCAGTTTAGCGGGAGCTTCCTACAATGAGCAGTTCTTC. Translating gives CASSLAGASYNEQFF.

The V and J genes are TRBV7-4 and TRBJ1-1; 7 nucleotides match TRBD1. V lost 4 bases and J lost 5; bases outside the gene matches: 7. There are 14 residues in the CDR3. Germline V gives CDR1 SGHVT, CDR2 SQSDAQ. CDR3 coding DNA: TGTGCCAGCAGCTGGTACAGGGGCGAAACTGAAGCTTTCTTT. This sequence encodes CASSWYRGETEAFF.

This clonotype has at least ten counts. The chain has TRBV4-1 and TRBJ1-1, with D possibly matching TRBD1 (5 bases). The CDR3 is 16 residues long. Trimming cost V 5 bases and J 3 bases, with 19 bases left between them. Looked up from germline, CDR1 is MGHRA and CDR2 is YSYEKL. The CDR3 is CASSKISRADYTEAFF. The CDR3 coding sequence is TGCGCCAGCAGCAAGATCAGCAGGGCGGACTACACTGAAGCTTTCTTT.

This clonotype was observed many times. The chain carries TRBV7-2 and TRBJ2-3; 16 bases align to TRBD2. V trimming: 2 bases; J trimming: 5 bases; junction bases outside the gene matches: 13. The CDR3 has 20 amino acids. In germline, CDR1 is SGHTA, CDR2 FQGNSA. CDR3 nucleotide sequence: TGTGCCAGCAGCTTAAGACCCCCGGGACTAGCGGGGGGGCTACAAGATACGCAGTATTTT. It translates to CASSLRPPGLAGGLQDTQYF.

The V call is TRBV6-2 or TRBV6-3, the J call TRBJ2-1; D ambiguous. Deletions cut 5 bases from V and 0 bases from J, with 11 bases between. Germline CDR1 and CDR2: MNHEY and SVGEGT. This CDR3 contains 15 residues. CDR3 residues: CASSQVGSSYNEQFF. The CDR3 nucleotides read TGTGCCAGCAGTCAGGTGGGCAGCTCCTACAATGAGCAGTTCTTC.

This clonotype was picked up many times. The chain joins TRBV5-4 to TRBJ2-3, with 10 bases that match TRBD2. Trimming removed 1 base from V and 0 bases from J; junction bases left unmatched: 11. Germline CDR1 is SGHNT and CDR2 is YYREEE (reference sequence). The CDR3 covers 19 residues. CDR3 nucleotides: TGTGCCAGCAGCTTGCCTGGGATAGCGGGAGGCTTTAGCACAGATACGCAGTATTTT. It yields the protein CASSLPGIAGGFSTDTQYF.

This clonotype came up many times. This chain uses TRBV15 with TRBJ2-3; 8 positions agree with TRBD2. V lost 5 bases and J lost 4; bases outside the gene matches: 2. The CDR3 length is 13 residues. CDR1 LNHNV and CDR2 YYDKDF come from the germline V gene (reference sequence). The CDR3 DNA follows: TGTGCCACCAGCCTTAGCGGGGCAGATACGCAGTATTTT. Translated, it gives CATSLSGADTQYF.

This clonotype has more than one count but fewer than ten. The genes are TRBV7-8 and TRBJ1-1; D is ambiguous. Germline V gene lookup returns CDR1 SGHVS and CDR2 FQNEAQ. V was pared by 1 base and J by 0 bases, with 12 bases between. The CDR3 runs 16 residues. The CDR3 DNA follows: TGTGCCAGCAGCTTAGGTGGAGGGCCCCTGAACACTGAAGCTTTCTTT. Its protein product is CASSLGGGPLNTEAFF.

The chain carries TRBV6-2 or TRBV6-3 and TRBJ2-7; D not resolved. Trimming stripped 7 bases from V and 0 bases from J, with 10 bases between. CDR1 is MNHEY and CDR2 is SVGEGT in the germline V gene. The CDR3 has 13 amino acids. The CDR3 loop reads CASMPRYSYEQYF. The CDR3 bases are TGTGCCAGCATGCCGCGTTACTCCTACGAGCAGTACTTC.

This clonotype was found a few times. V gene TRBV20-1 combines with J gene TRBJ2-7; the D gene is possibly TRBD1 (5 bases). The CDR3 consists of 18 residues. Trimming took 0 bases from V and 2 from J, leaving 23 bases between them. The germline CDR1 and CDR2 sequences are DFQATT and SNEGSKA (reference sequence). This CDR3 reads CSAREIKTQTVAAYEQYF. In DNA form, the CDR3 reads TGCAGTGCTAGAGAGATCAAGACCCAGACAGTGGCGGCCTACGAGCAGTACTTC.

This clonotype has at least ten counts. J is TRBJ2-3 and V is TRBV28; D remains ambiguous. Germline V gene sequence: CDR1 MDHEN, CDR2 SYDVKM. The CDR3 has 14 residues. Trimming took 4 bases from V and 10 from J, leaving 18 bases between them. The CDR3 protein is CASSSSRSSMAQYF. The CDR3 DNA is TGTGCCAGCAGTTCCTCCCGATCTTCTATGGCGCAGTATTTT.

This clonotype was picked up a small number of times. This chain connects TRBV11-2 to TRBJ1-1; a possible D gene is TRBD1 (5 bases). Germline assignment: CDR1 SGHAT and CDR2 FQNNGV. This CDR3 spans 13 amino acids. V lost 1 base, J lost 6 bases, and 9 bases lay in between. CDR3 DNA: TGTGCCAGCAGCTTAGTTCCCAGGGCTGAAGCTTTCTTT. Its translation: CASSLVPRAEAFF.

In this sample, this clonotype turned up many times. The chain recombines TRBV6-1 with TRBJ1-4, with D tentatively TRBD1 (5 bases). Germline CDR1 reads MNHNS; CDR2 reads SASEGT. There are 15 residues in the CDR3. V was trimmed by 6 bases and J by 7 bases, leaving 18 bases between them. CDR3 nucleotides: TGTGCCAGCAGCCCAGGGATCGGGACCGCTGAAAAACTGTTTTTT. Its protein is CASSPGIGTAEKLFF.

This clonotype was observed at least ten times. The chain is built from TRBV7-2 and TRBJ1-6; no clear D gene. V was shortened by 2 bases and J by 2 bases, with 7 bases between the two germline ends. The germline CDR1 and CDR2 sequences are SGHTA and FQGNSA. The CDR3 extends over 15 amino acids. CDR3 protein: CASSLKGTYNSPLHF. CDR3 nucleotides: TGTGCCAGCAGCTTAAAGGGCACCTATAATTCACCCCTCCACTTT.

This clonotype came up a few times. The V call is TRBV2, the J call TRBJ2-1; 7 bases agree with TRBD1. The V gene's germline CDR1 is SNHLY and CDR2 FYNNEI. This CDR3 contains 17 residues. Losses at the gene ends were 0 bases for V and 5 bases for J; bases not matched to a gene: 10. The CDR3 loop reads CASSEALSGGTDNEQFF. CDR3 in DNA: TGTGCCAGCAGTGAAGCTCTCTCAGGGGGAACCGACAATGAGCAGTTCTTC.

This clonotype was observed at least ten times. The CDR3 DNA follows: TGTGCCAGCAGCCGGGACAGGGAACACGAGCAGTACTTC. Its protein product is CASSRDREHEQYF. The chain joins TRBV7-2 to TRBJ2-7; TRBD1 matches 9 bases. The germline V gene has CDR1 SGHTA and CDR2 FQGNSA. This CDR3 comprises 13 residues. V was clipped by 5 bases and J by 5 bases; unmatched bases: 4.

Details on this clonotype: A read error is possible here, since a much larger clone lies one base away. This CDR3 fails to terminate in the conserved phenylalanine or tryptophan, so it likely reflects a read error. V is TRBV29-1 and J is TRBJ1-5; the D gene is possibly TRBD1 (6 bases). V lost 5 bases to trimming and J lost 2 bases, with 7 bases between them. This CDR3 comprises 12 residues. CDR1 is SQVTM, CDR2 ANQGSEA, per germline. CDR3 DNA sequence: TGCAGCGTTAAGGGGGGCAATCAGCCCCAGCATGTT. Protein product: CSVKGGNQPQHV.

In this sample, this clonotype turned up a few times. The DNA for the CDR3 is TGCAGTGCAACTTCGAACCCTGTGAGTCTCAATGAGCAGTTCTTC. Amino acid sequence: CSATSNPVSLNEQFF. The chain combines TRBV20-1 with TRBJ2-1; D not resolved. V was shortened by 6 bases and J by 6 bases, with 21 bases between the two germline ends. The CDR3 extends over 15 amino acids. Germline CDR1 reads DFQATT; CDR2 reads SNEGSKA (reference sequence).